This T cell receptor beta chain was obtained from a study of T cell responses to AZD1222 COVID-19 vaccine. Study conclusions and caveats: Elevations in Spike-specific TCR breadth and depth followed administration of two AZD1222 doses. Regions 160-218 and 743-854 dominated among vaccine-associated CD4 TCRs spanning spike. After the peak T cell response, and only then, were repertoires sampled.

The V and J ends lost 3 bases and 3 bases, in that order; junction bases with no gene match: 3. The germline gives CDR1 LNHDA, CDR2 SQIVND (reference sequence). This CDR3 is 15 amino acids long. The method was immunoSEQ multiplex PCR; TCRdb's version includes in-frame clones alone and lacks a portion of them. The data hold 89,000 or so clones, with about nine tenths observed a single time. In regard to this clone: Antigen specificity is unknown.

This chain joins TRBV19 and TRBJ2-7; 12 bases line up with TRBD2. The source is an adult who received the AZD1222 COVID-19 vaccine. Material: peripheral blood, obtained 28 days after the second AZD1222 dose. This chain's CDR3 is CASSMGLAGYYEQYF. CDR3 in DNA: TGTGCCAGTAGTATGGGACTAGCGGGCTACTACGAGCAGTACTTC.